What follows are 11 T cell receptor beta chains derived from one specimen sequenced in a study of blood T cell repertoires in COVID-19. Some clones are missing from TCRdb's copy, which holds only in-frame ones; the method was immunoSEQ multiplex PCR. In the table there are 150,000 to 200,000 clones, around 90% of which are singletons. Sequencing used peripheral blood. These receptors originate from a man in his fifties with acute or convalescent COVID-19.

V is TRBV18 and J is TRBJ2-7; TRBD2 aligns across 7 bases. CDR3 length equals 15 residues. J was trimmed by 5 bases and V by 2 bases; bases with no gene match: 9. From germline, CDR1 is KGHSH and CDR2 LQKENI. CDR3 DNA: TGTGCCAGCTCACCATCGAGGGAGGGGTTCAACGAGCAGTACTTC. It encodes CASSPSREGFNEQYF.

The CDR3 DNA reads as TGCAGTGCTATCCGAAACATTCAGTACTTC. This sequence encodes CSAIRNIQYF. The V call is TRBV20-1, the J call TRBJ2-4; D remains unclear. V lost 4 bases and J 6 bases, leaving 4 bases between the germline ends. In germline, CDR1 is DFQATT, CDR2 SNEGSKA (reference sequence). CDR3 length: 10 amino acids.

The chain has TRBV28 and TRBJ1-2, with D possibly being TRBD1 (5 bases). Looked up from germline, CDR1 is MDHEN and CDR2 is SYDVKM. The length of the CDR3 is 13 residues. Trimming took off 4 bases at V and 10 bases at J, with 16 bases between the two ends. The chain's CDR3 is CASSWGVSYDYTF. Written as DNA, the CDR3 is TGTGCCAGCAGTTGGGGGGTTTCTTACGACTACACCTTC.

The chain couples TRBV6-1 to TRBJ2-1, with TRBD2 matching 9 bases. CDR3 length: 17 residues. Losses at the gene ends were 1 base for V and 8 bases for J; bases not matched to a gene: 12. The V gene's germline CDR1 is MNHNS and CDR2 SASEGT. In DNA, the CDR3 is TGTGCCAGCAGTGAAGGGCGTCGGGCGGGGGGGCCGTATGAGCAGTTCTTC. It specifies CASSEGRRAGGPYEQFF.

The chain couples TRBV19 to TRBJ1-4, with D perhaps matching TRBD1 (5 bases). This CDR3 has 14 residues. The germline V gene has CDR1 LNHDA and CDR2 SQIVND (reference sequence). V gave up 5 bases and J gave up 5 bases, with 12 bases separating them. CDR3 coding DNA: TGTGCCAGTAGTCCTCGGGGGGGGAATGAAAAACTGTTTTTT. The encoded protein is CASSPRGGNEKLFF.

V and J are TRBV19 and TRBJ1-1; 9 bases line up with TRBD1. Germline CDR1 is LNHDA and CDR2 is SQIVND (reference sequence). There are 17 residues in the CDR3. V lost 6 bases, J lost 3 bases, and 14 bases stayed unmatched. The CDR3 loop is CASRKGTGSRLDTEAFF. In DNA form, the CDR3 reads TGTGCCAGTAGAAAAGGGACAGGGAGCCGGTTGGACACTGAAGCTTTCTTT.

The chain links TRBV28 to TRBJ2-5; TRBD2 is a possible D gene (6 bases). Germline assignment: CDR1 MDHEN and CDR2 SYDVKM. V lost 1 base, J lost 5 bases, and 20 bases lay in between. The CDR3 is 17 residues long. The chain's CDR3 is CASSLSYGAPGGETQYF. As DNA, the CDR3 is TGTGCCAGCAGTTTATCTTACGGGGCCCCTGGGGGGGAGACCCAGTACTTC.

The CDR3 DNA is TGTGCCAGCAGTACTAGCTCCCCTAATGAAAAACTGTTTTTT. The encoded protein is CASSTSSPNEKLFF. The chain recombines TRBV28 with TRBJ1-4; D gene unclear. The V gene lost 5 bases and the J gene lost 3 bases, with 10 bases spanning the gap. CDR3 length: 14 amino acids. Germline V gene sequence: CDR1 MDHEN, CDR2 SYDVKM.

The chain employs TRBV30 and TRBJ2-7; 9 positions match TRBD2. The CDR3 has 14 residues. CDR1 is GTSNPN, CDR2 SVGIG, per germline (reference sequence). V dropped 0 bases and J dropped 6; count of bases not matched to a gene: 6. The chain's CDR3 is CAWSVLAGAPEQYF. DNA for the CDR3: TGTGCCTGGAGTGTCTTAGCGGGAGCACCCGAGCAGTACTTC.

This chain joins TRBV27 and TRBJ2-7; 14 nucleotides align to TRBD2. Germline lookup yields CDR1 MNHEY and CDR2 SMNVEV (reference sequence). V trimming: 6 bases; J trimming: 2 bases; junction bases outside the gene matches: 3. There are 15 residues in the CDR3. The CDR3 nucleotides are TGTGCCAGCAGCCGGACTAGCGGGAGGACCTACGAGCAGTACTTC. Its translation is CASSRTSGRTYEQYF.

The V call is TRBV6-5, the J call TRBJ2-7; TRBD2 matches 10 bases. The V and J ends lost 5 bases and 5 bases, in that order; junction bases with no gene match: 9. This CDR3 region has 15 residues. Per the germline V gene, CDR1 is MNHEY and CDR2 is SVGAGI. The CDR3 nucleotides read TGTGCCAGCAGTCGGACCGGGACTAGCGTCGACGAGCAGTACGTC. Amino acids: CASSRTGTSVDEQYV.